The clone carrying this TCR beta chain was detected only a few times. The antigen is unknown. TCRdb analysed the reads with MiXCR anew, one entry per CDR3 protein. The sample has about 770,000 distinct CDR3 sequences, about 28% seen once; the top ten hold around 12%. Germline values: CDR1 SEHNR, CDR2 FQNEAQ (reference sequence). The CDR3 totals 17 residues. The V segment lost 2 bases and the J segment 0 bases; nucleotides outside the gene matches: 3. This entry comes from a study of T cell repertoires in cytomegalovirus infection. Study background: Public signatures in TCR beta pointed to CMV infection and matching HLA type.

Study-wide points: CMV-specific TCR beta clonotypes restricted by HLA-C were the ones dominating the ex vivo response.

This material consisted of cultured CD8+ T cells from PBMCs, taken from culture after CMV antigen stimulation. The TCR was taken from a human donor in good health (CMV status not recorded). Some clones in this sample may be carry-over from other donors' samples. This chain uses TRBV7-9 with TRBJ2-2, with TRBD2 matching 10 bases. The CDR3 spells CASSLTSGASNTGELFF. CDR3 in DNA: TGTGCCAGCAGCTTAACTAGCGGGGCGTCGAACACCGGGGAGCTGTTTTTT.